This T cell receptor (beta chain) was captured in a study of OX40 agonist ivuxolimab in advanced cancers. Study-level information: Ivuxolimab, an agonist antibody against OX40 (CD134), was given to patients.

Findings and caveats of the study: Nonresponders, in some cases, also had low normalized T-cell clonal expansion. The study did not work out the antigen specificity of the expanded peripheral T cells. CD8+ T cells (on average) carried more expanded clones than CD4+ T cells.

A remark on this clone: Its antigen is currently unknown.

Some clones are missing from TCRdb's copy, which holds only in-frame ones; the method was immunoSEQ multiplex PCR. Of tens of thousands of clones detected, roughly 87% appear once; the ten largest clones hold 5.5%. The V gene end was trimmed by 3 bases and the J gene end by 7 bases; junction bases not matched to a gene: 6. Germline V CDR1 and CDR2: LNHDA, SQIVND (reference sequence). The CDR3 is 17 amino acids. This receptor was obtained from an adult with an advanced solid tumor such as melanoma, head and neck, liver or kidney cancer. The V gene is TRBV19, the J gene TRBJ2-1; 16 bases line up with TRBD2. The sequencing here drew on CD4+ or CD8+ T cells sorted from blood, taken in a trial of the OX40 agonist ivuxolimab. CDR3 nucleotides: TGTGCCAGTAGTATGGGACTAGCGGGGGGGCACGGGAATGAGCAGTTCTTC. Translation gives CASSMGLAGGHGNEQFF.